The T cell receptor beta chain described here comes from a study of shared clonotypes between healthy human individuals (TCRdb year 2020). Regarding the complete study: The cohort comprised a couple of women and a few men aged 18 to 49 years. For each donor, CD4 naive and CD4 memory were each run on three plates, CD8 naive on two plates, and CD8 memory on one plate. Blood TCR repertoires of roughly 5 healthy adults were deeply sequenced to estimate repertoire size and the extent of clonotype sharing between individuals. To increase sequencing depth and limit assay-specific biases, TCR repertoire library preparation and sequencing were carried out by different laboratories using diverse techniques. Each donor's leukapheresis produced roughly between roughly 0.94 and 9.5 billion PBMCs.

A remark on this clone: The target of this receptor is not known. No clone much larger than this one lies a single base away; base qualities are absent. Other nucleotide sequences from this sample produce the same CDR3.

Beyond this particular receptor, the publication reports: Across a handful of donors, approximately 5% of naive CD4, around 3.3% of naive CD8, approximately 2.5% of memory CD4, and about 0.44% of memory CD8 clonotypes were shared. Clonotypes shared by all four sorted-subset donors showed higher generation probabilities than non-shared clonotypes. Incomplete sequencing was indicated by rarefaction of sorted-subset datasets, despite the large sequencing depth. Naive subsets generally had larger estimated clonotype richness than memory subsets did. The small number of donors limited the genetic and exposure-history diversity represented. Based on pairwise subsampling, the degree of clonotype sharing among donors was expected to be affected by sequencing depth. Sampling was restricted to blood, and TCR repertoires in tissues likely differ from the TCR repertoires found in blood.

TCR CDR3 regions were amplified from genomic DNA by multiplex PCR using the deep immunoSEQ assay. Extracted genomic DNA from each cell subset was distributed evenly across all wells of several immunoSEQ 96-well plates, and each plate was treated as a replicate. For sorted subsets, 150 to 200 ng genomic DNA, equal to tens of thousands of T cell genomes, was loaded into each replicate PCR. Purified libraries were quantified with a Qubit 3.0 fluorometer, sized on a Bioanalyzer 2100, and re-quantified with the KAPA Library Quantification kit. Every immunoSEQ 96-well plate was sequenced on a dedicated single-read 150-cycle Illumina NextSeq 550 flow cell. The authors processed their data as follows. Because only junctional sequences without quality scores were contained in the immunoSEQ output, filtering matching that applied to full-length reads could not be performed. Sequences were annotated with PyIR, a Python wrapper for IgBLAST v1.9, using IMGT germline references to assign V/J genes and CDR3. Reads were filtered out if the reads had weak V/J assignments (E-value above 1e-6), no CDR3, stop codons, out-of-frame junctions, or ambiguous translated residues. A V3J clonotype was defined by an identical inferred V gene, J gene, and CDR3 amino acid sequence. To compute the percentage overlap between repertoires, the number of shared unique clonotypes was divided by the size of the smaller repertoire. Three approaches were used to assess repertoire richness: RTK rarefaction, the Chao1 estimator, and Recon v2.1 estimates of unobserved clonotypes. Generation probabilities were computed with OLGA for all TCRbeta clonotypes obtained by the gDNA method from several donors. TCRdb mirrors the immuneACCESS table, restricted to in-frame sequences. Some clones are absent from its copies; in checked studies, under half trace to an unresolved V gene, and the reason for the others is unknown. V and J calls and clone size are given by that table; D and trimming were obtained from the DNA. For this sample the table gives around 700,000 clones, of which roughly 70% were detected only once. The ten largest clonotypes hold roughly 1.7% of the sample.

Including cysteine and phenylalanine, the CDR3 has 10 amino acids. Only the CDR3 region is kept as DNA, spanning 30 bases read in frame from base 1. V is pared back by 4 bases and J by 3 bases, with 4 bases lying between the germline termini. CDR1 SQVTM and CDR2 ANQGSEA were looked up in the germline V gene. The donors were healthy, HIV-negative adults with no recently reported acute infections or vaccinations. Every donor was a Caucasian adult residing in Nashville, Tennessee, USA. Magnetic negative selection was used to enrich CD4+ T cells, after which naive cells were positively selected on CD45RA and the negative fraction became the memory subset. Blood was collected by leukapheresis, and PBMCs were isolated by Ficoll-Histopaque density gradient centrifugation and then cryopreserved in liquid nitrogen vapor phase. Purity and quantity of every magnetically sorted T cell population were checked by analytical flow cytometry. Genomic DNA was isolated from every sorted fraction and measured by UV absorbance on a Nanodrop 2000c.

This sequence originates from a woman younger than 45 in good health. Material for sequencing was memory CD4+ T cells sorted from blood. The sample's cell subset or site, from its label and the paper: CD45RA-negative fraction. The chain employs TRBV29-1 and TRBJ2-7; no confident D gene assignment can be made. The nucleotides are TGCAGCGTTGGAGGCTACGAGCAGTACTTC. It specifies CSVGGYEQYF.